This TCR beta chain came from a study of regulatory and conventional T cells in RAG deficiency. Study results and caveats: Patient subsets had shorter CDR3s; Omenn Treg-Tconv overlap exceeded 85%. Treg unique TCR beta sequences were about 100-fold fewer in Omenn syndrome and CID/AS patients than controls. Sorted Omenn CD25-high CD127-low cells may not be bona fide Tregs.

Blood CD4+ CD25-high CD127-low regulatory T cells supplied the genomic DNA template. This CDR3 is built from 16 residues. V lost 3 bases, J lost 0 bases, and 11 bases lay in between. The V gene's germline CDR1 is MGHDK and CDR2 SYGVNS. Some clones are missing from TCRdb's copy, which holds only in-frame ones; the method was immunoSEQ multiplex PCR. The sample records about 19,000 clones, roughly 89% being singletons. On this clone itself: What it binds is not known.

In addition, the sample was reused for a study of regulatory T cells. That work contributes: Amplification used 52 TRBV primers and 13 TRBJ primers. Regulatory T cells showed the strongest V-J pair restriction and V/J gene skewing among patient repertoires.

The rearrangement uses TRBV25-1 and TRBJ2-2; tentatively, D is TRBD2 (6 bases). The clonotype was recovered from a human donor in good health. Sequences were obtained from Tregs sorted from blood. CDR3 sequence reads: CASSEFGRTNTGELFF. The CDR3 DNA reads as TGTGCCAGCAGTGAGTTCGGGAGAACGAACACCGGGGAGCTGTTTTTT.